This T cell receptor beta chain is from a study of T cell repertoires in cytomegalovirus infection. Across the whole study: Public TCR beta signatures were indicative of both CMV infection and a matching HLA type. The study, taken as a whole, reports: In two of eight donors, the top clonotype was HLA-C-restricted CMV-specific. Carriers of CMV and the relevant HLA type were discriminated by public TCR beta frequency.

One entry per CDR3 protein results from TCRdb running MiXCR on the reads. The repertoire includes some 590,000 distinct CDR3 sequences, almost 40% of them detected once, and around 46% sits in the top ten. V shed 10 bases, J shed 4 bases, and the junction held 5 bases outside the gene matches. This CDR3 contains 12 residues. CDR1 is SGHVS, CDR2 FQNEAQ, per germline. Regarding this clonotype: What it recognizes is unknown.

This chain uses TRBV7-8 with TRBJ2-5, with 8 bases aligning to TRBD2. The receptor was derived from a human donor in good health (CMV status not recorded). Some clones in this sample may be carry-over from other donors' samples. The sequenced sample was cultured PBMCs, obtained from culture after CMV antigen stimulation. CDR3 region: CAIGGGGETQYF. The CDR3 coding sequence is TGTGCCATCGGGGGGGGGGGAGAGACCCAGTACTTC.